This passage covers 26 T cell receptor beta chains from one sample sequenced in a study of shared clonotypes between healthy human individuals. Method: immunoSEQ multiplex PCR; TCRdb's copy keeps in-frame clones and lacks some. The sample consists of about 2.1 million clones, 93% of them appearing once. CD8 cells regarded as naive lacked CD45RO, were positively chosen for CCR7, and omitted terminally differentiated effector memory CD45RA+ cells. The sequencing sample was made of naive CD8+ T cells from PBMCs. The receptors derive from a man aged 18 to 29 in good health. Some clones in this sample may be carry-over from other donors' samples.

The V call is TRBV11-2, the J call TRBJ2-4; no clear D gene. The ends were cut back, 5 bases at V and 8 bases at J, with 16 bases in the middle. Germline lookup yields CDR1 SGHAT and CDR2 FQNNGV. The CDR3 is made up of 14 amino acids. CDR3 in DNA: TGTGCCAGCAGCCCCCCGGGTAATAGGGACATTCAGTACTTC. Amino acids: CASSPPGNRDIQYF.

The rearrangement uses TRBV19 and TRBJ2-7; TRBD2 matches at 7 bases. V was clipped by 1 base and J by 3 bases; unmatched bases: 9. The CDR3 consists of 16 residues. Germline loops: CDR1 LNHDA, CDR2 SQIVND (reference sequence). CDR3 nucleotide sequence: TGTGCCAGTAGTATAGGGCTAGCGGTTGAAGACTACGAGCAGTACTTC. The encoded protein is CASSIGLAVEDYEQYF.

The genes are TRBV5-1 and TRBJ2-7; D uncertain. The CDR3 runs 17 residues. Trimming pared 3 bases from V and 2 bases from J, leaving 21 bases between. CDR1 is SGHRS and CDR2 is YFSETQ in the germline V gene. The CDR3 nucleotides read TGCGCCAGCAGCTCGATCGGGCTCCTGTTCCTAGCCTACGAGCAGTACTTC. This encodes CASSSIGLLFLAYEQYF. Full variable domain (outside the CDR3, taken from reference TRBV5-1 and TRBJ2-7): KAGVTQTPRYLIKTRGQQVTLSCSPISGHRSVSWYQQTPGQGLQFLFEYFSETQRNKGNFPGRFSGRQFSNSRSEMNVSTLELGDSALYLCASSSIGLLFLAYEQYFGPGTRLTVT.

The chain combines TRBV28 with TRBJ1-5; 8 nucleotides align to TRBD1. The CDR3 contains 16 residues. Germline trimming cut 0 bases from V and 2 bases from J; bases unmatched to any gene: 3. Germline CDR1 is MDHEN and CDR2 is SYDVKM. The CDR3 region is CASSLWGQAGNQPQHF. The CDR3 coding sequence is TGTGCCAGCAGTTTATGGGGACAGGCGGGCAATCAGCCCCAGCATTTT. Based on the CDR3 plus reference TRBV28 and TRBJ1-5, the full variable domain is DVKVTQSSRYLVKRTGEKVFLECVQDMDHENMFWYRQDPGLGLRLIYFSYDVKMKEKGDIPEGYSVSREKKERFSLILESASTNQTSMYLCASSLWGQAGNQPQHFGDGTRLSIL.

This chain joins TRBV27 and TRBJ2-1; 11 bases line up with TRBD2. There are 16 residues in the CDR3. J lost 8 bases, V lost 5 bases, and 11 bases had no gene match. Germline CDR1 MNHEY, CDR2 SMNVEV (reference sequence). CDR3 sequence reads: CASSPELAGVVDEQFF. CDR3 nucleotides: TGTGCCAGCAGTCCCGAACTAGCGGGAGTTGTCGATGAGCAGTTCTTC.

This clone has a single count. The rearrangement joins TRBV7-9 to TRBJ1-1; D is unclear. The V end was cut by 7 bases, the J end by 8 bases, with 17 bases between. CDR3 size: 13 residues. CDR1 is SEHNR, CDR2 FQNEAQ, per germline (reference sequence). In nucleotides, the CDR3 is TGTGCCAGCACGGGTCGGGCGGTTATAGAAGCTTTCTTT. The encoded protein is CASTGRAVIEAFF.

The chain recombines TRBV11-2 with TRBJ1-2; the D is unclear. The germline V gene encodes CDR1 SGHAT and CDR2 FQNNGV. The CDR3 covers 16 residues. The V end lost 0 bases, the J end lost 3 bases, and 14 bases lay between the germline ends. CDR3 protein: CASSLDRLQGDYGYTF. The CDR3 nucleotides are TGTGCCAGCAGCTTAGATCGCCTCCAAGGAGACTATGGCTACACCTTC.

As concerns this clone: The same CDR3 also results from other DNA sequences found in this sample. The CDR3 region is CASSSLNEQFF. Written as DNA, the CDR3 is TGTGCCAGCAGCTCGCTCAATGAGCAGTTCTTC. V usage is TRBV7-9 and J usage is TRBJ2-1; D gene ambiguous. Trimming stripped 4 bases from V and 6 bases from J, with 4 bases between. Germline V lookup: CDR1 SEHNR, CDR2 FQNEAQ (reference sequence). CDR3 length: 11 residues.

V and J are TRBV5-4 and TRBJ1-1; 7 bases line up with TRBD1. J was trimmed by 6 bases and V by 2 bases; bases with no gene match: 13. Germline CDR1 reads SGHNT; CDR2 reads YYREEE (reference sequence). This CDR3 is built from 16 residues. CDR3 DNA sequence: TGTGCCAGCAGCTTAGAACCGGGACAGACCCTACCTGAAGCTTTCTTT. It encodes CASSLEPGQTLPEAFF.

This clone was observed once. V gene TRBV27 combines with J gene TRBJ2-7; 12 bases are shared with TRBD2. The CDR3 spans 17 residues. After removal of 2 bases from V and 7 bases from J, the junction contained 12 bases not matched to a gene. Germline lookup yields CDR1 MNHEY and CDR2 SMNVEV (reference sequence). In DNA, the CDR3 is TGTGCCAGCAGTTTACTTCGTCTAGCGGGAGGGCCGGGGGAGCAGTACTTC. Protein sequence: CASSLLRLAGGPGEQYF.

The J gene is TRBJ2-5, the V gene TRBV7-3; 8 bases line up with TRBD2. Germline values: CDR1 SGHTA, CDR2 FQGTGA. V lost 7 bases and J lost 1; bases outside the gene matches: 2. The CDR3 has 13 amino acids. For the CDR3, the DNA is TGTGCCAGCACGGGACTAGTCCAAGAGACCCAGTACTTC. It codes for CASTGLVQETQYF.

This sequence joins TRBV10-3 and TRBJ1-2, with TRBD1 matching 8 bases. This CDR3 contains 14 residues. Per germline, CDR1 ENHRY and CDR2 SYGVKD. V dropped 7 bases and J dropped 5; count of bases not matched to a gene: 9. The CDR3 DNA reads TGTGCCATCAAAGATTGGCAGGGGGCTTATGGCTACACCTTC. This gives the protein CAIKDWQGAYGYTF.

The V and J genes are TRBV9 and TRBJ2-4; D is uncertain. Trimming removed 3 bases at V and 5 bases at J, with 18 bases between. Germline CDR1 SGDLS, CDR2 YYNGEE. The CDR3 extends over 16 amino acids. The DNA of the CDR3 is TGTGCCAGCAGCGCCACCGGTGTGGACCCGGAAAACATTCAGTACTTC. This sequence encodes CASSATGVDPENIQYF.

V is TRBV5-1 and J is TRBJ2-1; D is uncertain. Germline assignment: CDR1 SGHRS and CDR2 YFSETQ. The CDR3 has 14 residues. V was cut by 0 bases and J by 9 bases, with 13 bases left in between. For the CDR3, the DNA is TGCGCCAGCAGCTTGGGGGTCGGCATCCTTGAGCAGTTCTTC. This codes for CASSLGVGILEQFF.

This clone was found once. The gene calls are TRBV19 and TRBJ2-2; D remains unclear. This CDR3 is built from 12 residues. Trimming took off 7 bases at V and 6 bases at J, with 9 bases between the two ends. Looked up from germline, CDR1 is LNHDA and CDR2 is SQIVND (reference sequence). The CDR3 is CASTPAPGELFF. The CDR3 DNA reads TGTGCCAGTACCCCAGCCCCCGGGGAGCTGTTTTTT.

The chain joins TRBV5-6 to TRBJ1-6; D might be TRBD1 (5 bases). CDR1 SGHDT and CDR2 YYEEEE come from the germline V gene. This CDR3 is 13 amino acids long. Trimming left V 4 bases short and J 7 bases short, with 9 bases between. CDR3 protein: CASSLGLNSPLHF. In DNA form, the CDR3 reads TGTGCCAGCAGCCTGGGACTCAATTCACCCCTCCACTTT.

The rearrangement uses TRBV29-1 and TRBJ2-1; D is possibly TRBD2 (5 bases). V gave up 7 bases and J gave up 7 bases, with 17 bases separating them. The CDR3 is 13 amino acids. CDR1 is SQVTM and CDR2 is ANQGSEA in the germline V gene. Here the CDR3 DNA reads TGCAGCGGGTCGGGCGGCCCGGGGAATGAGCAGTTCTTC. Translated: CSGSGGPGNEQFF.

V usage is TRBV28 and J usage is TRBJ2-5; the D gene could be TRBD1 or TRBD2 (5 bases each). Trimming took 7 bases from V and 1 from J, leaving 16 bases between them. The CDR3 covers 15 residues. Germline loops: CDR1 MDHEN, CDR2 SYDVKM. The CDR3 DNA follows: TGTGCCAGCACCGGCATATGGGGGACCCAAGAGACCCAGTACTTC. This encodes CASTGIWGTQETQYF.

This clone was seen a single time. V usage is TRBV27 and J usage is TRBJ2-7; a weak D match, TRBD1 (7 bases). The CDR3 has 16 residues. Trimming stripped 2 bases from V and 0 bases from J, with 14 bases between. Germline-derived CDR1 and CDR2 are MNHEY and SMNVEV (reference sequence). CDR3 sequence: CASSLAGQSASYEQYF. In nucleotides, the CDR3 is TGTGCCAGCAGTTTAGCGGGACAGTCGGCCTCCTACGAGCAGTACTTC.

The rearrangement joins TRBV18 to TRBJ2-1, with TRBD2 matching 7 bases. V lost 4 bases and J lost 0; bases outside the gene matches: 6. In germline, CDR1 is KGHSH, CDR2 LQKENI. The CDR3 totals 16 residues. DNA of the CDR3: TGTGCCAGCTCACTGGAGCGGGGTTCCTCCTACAATGAGCAGTTCTTC. Its protein product is CASSLERGSSYNEQFF. Filled out from reference TRBV18 and TRBJ2-1, the complete variable domain reads NAGVMQNPRHLVRRRGQEARLRCSPMKGHSHVYWYRQLPEEGLKFMVYLQKENIIDESGMPKERFSAEFPKEGPSILRIQQVVRGDSAAYFCASSLERGSSYNEQFFGPGTRLTVL.

This chain joins TRBV5-4 and TRBJ2-7; TRBD2 might be the D (6 bases). The V end lost 4 bases, the J end lost 0 bases, and 14 bases lay between the germline ends. Germline V gene lookup returns CDR1 SGHNT and CDR2 YYREEE (reference sequence). This CDR3 has 15 amino acids. CDR3 bases: TGTGCCAGCAGCCTCTTGGGAGGTGGCTCCTACGAGCAGTACTTC. It is translated as CASSLLGGGSYEQYF.

This chain joins TRBV28 and TRBJ2-7; perhaps D is TRBD1 or TRBD2 (6 bases each). The germline V gene encodes CDR1 MDHEN and CDR2 SYDVKM. The V end lost 3 bases, the J end lost 4 bases, and 13 bases lay between the germline ends. The CDR3 consists of 14 residues. The CDR3 DNA reads as TGTGCCAGCAGTTTTATGGGGGGCGAGTACGAGCAGTACTTC. The encoded protein is CASSFMGGEYEQYF.

As for this clone: Other DNA sequences in the sample encode the same CDR3. This chain connects TRBV19 to TRBJ2-7; 8 bases line up with TRBD1. Germline loops: CDR1 LNHDA, CDR2 SQIVND (reference sequence). After removal of 3 bases from V and 4 bases from J, the junction contained 8 bases not matched to a gene. This CDR3 contains 15 residues. CDR3 DNA sequence: TGTGCCAGTAGTATCTGGGCAGGGGGCAGTTACGAGCAGTACTTC. As protein: CASSIWAGGSYEQYF.

The chain employs TRBV4-1 and TRBJ1-2; the D gene is possibly TRBD1 (5 bases). Germline-derived CDR1 and CDR2 are MGHRA and YSYEKL. V was cut by 0 bases and J by 1 base, with 12 bases left in between. The CDR3 totals 16 residues. The CDR3 sequence: CASSQEVNRLNYGYTF. Written as DNA, the CDR3 is TGCGCCAGCAGCCAAGAGGTCAACAGGCTTAACTATGGCTACACCTTC.

J is TRBJ2-2 and V is TRBV14; D ambiguous. Germline assignment: CDR1 SGHDN and CDR2 FVKESK. V was cut by 3 bases and J by 4 bases, with 9 bases left in between. The CDR3 sequence is 14 residues long. In DNA, the CDR3 is TGTGCCAGCAGCCACTATATCGGCACCGGGGAGCTGTTTTTT. It translates to CASSHYIGTGELFF.

This clone occurred a few times. Other DNA variants within this sample encode the same CDR3. V and J are TRBV27 and TRBJ2-7, with unresolved D. The CDR3 has 13 amino acids. CDR1 and CDR2 (germline): MNHEY, SMNVEV (reference sequence). Trimming shortened V by 3 bases and J by 0 bases, and 6 bases separated the two germline ends. The CDR3 reads CASSFGPSYEQYF. The CDR3 bases are TGTGCCAGCAGTTTCGGTCCCTCCTACGAGCAGTACTTC.